This record concerns one T cell receptor (beta chain) sequence. Its specificity is not known. This CDR3 is 13 amino acids long. The V end lost 7 bases, the J end lost 1 base, and 9 bases lay between the germline ends. TCRdb redid the calling of the reads with MiXCR, one entry per CDR3 protein. The sample carries hundreds of thousands of distinct CDR3 sequences, roughly a third recorded once. The data derive from a study of T cell repertoires in cytomegalovirus infection. Study results and caveats: What dominated the ex vivo response were HLA-C-restricted CMV-specific TCR beta clonotypes.

The source of this sequence is a human donor in good health (CMV status not recorded). Some clones in this sample may be carry-over from other donors' samples. This sample comprised cultured CD8+ T cells from PBMCs, obtained from culture after CMV antigen stimulation. The chain links TRBV12-3 or TRBV12-4 to TRBJ2-3; unclear D gene. CDR3 bases: TGTGCCAGCAAATATCGGGGCACAGATACGCAGTATTTT. This sequence encodes CASKYRGTDTQYF.